These 28 T cell receptor beta chains came from one sample sequenced in a study of beta chain features in type 1 diabetes. cDNA synthesis used the whole RNA isolate, giving expressed TCRB sequences. Measured with immunoSEQ multiplex PCR; TCRdb has only the in-frame clones, and not every one. The data show about 930,000 clones, roughly 17% seen once. Input material: naive CD4+ T cells from blood. Receptors were obtained from a woman aged 18-29 years in good health.

The chain employs TRBV7-2 and TRBJ2-2; TRBD2 agrees at 7 bases. This CDR3 has 18 residues. Unmatched junction bases numbered 14, after V lost 5 bases and J lost 2 bases. Germline V gene sequence: CDR1 SGHTA, CDR2 FQGNSA. The DNA for the CDR3 is TGTGCCAGCAGCCTAGGGGTCTCGGGACTACTAAACACCGGGGAGCTGTTTTTT. Encoded protein: CASSLGVSGLLNTGELFF.

The chain is built from TRBV5-1 and TRBJ2-3, with D possibly being TRBD1 (5 bases). The CDR3 is 13 amino acids. Germline V gene data show CDR1 as SGHRS and CDR2 as YFSETQ. The V end was cut by 4 bases, the J end by 3 bases, with 9 bases between. CDR3 in amino acids: CASSLGHTDTQYF. In nucleotides, the CDR3 is TGCGCCAGCAGCCTTGGACATACAGATACGCAGTATTTT.

V is TRBV2 and J is TRBJ1-1; D gene unclear. The CDR3 extends over 13 amino acids. Germline CDR1 is SNHLY and CDR2 is FYNNEI. V gave up 8 bases and J gave up 7 bases, with 17 bases separating them. The CDR3 DNA reads as TGTGCCAGCGGAGCAGAGACCGGTATTGAAGCTTTCTTT. This gives the protein CASGAETGIEAFF.

This clone has just a few counts. The chain employs TRBV7-2 and TRBJ2-7, with 9 bases lining up with TRBD1. This CDR3 region has 17 residues. Germline V CDR1 and CDR2: SGHTA, FQGNSA. Trimming removed 5 bases from V and 5 bases from J; junction bases left unmatched: 16. The CDR3 nucleotides are TGTGCCAGCAGCCGGATGCTTTTTGGGACAGGGTTCGACGAGCAGTACTTC. Protein product: CASSRMLFGTGFDEQYF.

The rearrangement links TRBV10-3 to TRBJ2-5; the D gene could be TRBD1 or TRBD2 (6 bases each). The CDR3 has 14 residues. V was cut by 4 bases and J by 5 bases, with 14 bases left in between. Germline values: CDR1 ENHRY, CDR2 SYGVKD. The CDR3 region is CAISGRGTWETQYF. The DNA for the CDR3 is TGTGCCATCAGTGGGAGGGGGACGTGGGAGACCCAGTACTTC.

This clone turned up a few times. This chain uses TRBV21-1 with TRBJ2-5. TRBV21-1 is noted as a pseudogene. The CDR3 is 19 amino acids. For the CDR3, the DNA is TGTGCCAGCAGCCTTCGAGTCAGGGGTTTAGCGAAGGGAGGTGAGACCCAGTACTTC. This sequence encodes CASSLRVRGLAKGGETQYF.

The sample holds a few counts of this clone. The V gene is TRBV6-1, the J gene TRBJ2-6; 9 nucleotides match TRBD1. With 2 bases clipped from V and 0 bases from J, the junction kept 17 bases outside the gene matches. The CDR3 is 22 residues long. Looked up from germline, CDR1 is MNHNS and CDR2 is SASEGT. The CDR3 here is CASSEFGFTLGTGYSGANVLTF. DNA of the CDR3: TGTGCCAGCAGTGAATTTGGGTTTACTCTAGGGACAGGGTACTCTGGGGCCAACGTCCTGACTTTC.

The chain combines TRBV9 with TRBJ2-1, with 9 bases fitting TRBD2. Germline CDR1 reads SGDLS; CDR2 reads YYNGEE. J was trimmed by 5 bases and V by 3 bases; bases with no gene match: 9. This CDR3 has 16 amino acids. The CDR3 DNA is TGTGCCAGCAGCGGAAATAGCGGGGGCCCAAACAATGAGCAGTTCTTC. Encoded protein: CASSGNSGGPNNEQFF.

The rearrangement uses TRBV6-4 and TRBJ2-1; TRBD2 matches 11 bases. CDR1 and CDR2 (germline): MRHNA, SNTAGT. Germline trimming cut 3 bases from V and 6 bases from J; bases unmatched to any gene: 4. The CDR3 length is 15 residues. In DNA form, the CDR3 reads TGTGCCAGCAGTGAACTAGCGGGAGTTCCCAATGAGCAGTTCTTC. Translated, it gives CASSELAGVPNEQFF.

The chain employs TRBV28 and TRBJ2-3, with 10 bases identical to TRBD2. V gave up 5 bases and J gave up 3 bases; unmatched junction bases: 8. The CDR3 has 16 amino acids. The germline V gene encodes CDR1 MDHEN and CDR2 SYDVKM. The CDR3 DNA is TGTGCCAGCAGTCTCCGATCTAGCGGGAGAACAGATACGCAGTATTTT. It translates to CASSLRSSGRTDTQYF.

This clone was seen a few times. J is TRBJ2-7 and V is TRBV28; D is perhaps TRBD2 (5 bases). Germline V gives CDR1 MDHEN, CDR2 SYDVKM. The V end was cut by 3 bases, the J end by 2 bases, with 8 bases between. The CDR3 consists of 13 residues. CDR3 in amino acids: CASSFPGTYEQYF. In DNA, the CDR3 is TGTGCCAGCAGTTTTCCGGGAACCTACGAGCAGTACTTC.

The chain carries TRBV7-9 and TRBJ2-3, with 7 bases aligning to TRBD2. The CDR3 is 15 residues long. Germline V CDR1 and CDR2: SEHNR, FQNEAQ (reference sequence). The V segment lost 1 base and the J segment 4 bases; nucleotides outside the gene matches: 5. CDR3 sequence reads: CASSLVSGTSDTQYF. DNA of the CDR3: TGTGCCAGCAGCTTAGTGAGCGGGACCTCAGATACGCAGTATTTT.

The rearrangement joins TRBV10-3 to TRBJ1-1; maybe TRBD1 (6 bases). Germline CDR1 reads ENHRY; CDR2 reads SYGVKD. Trimming removed 0 bases at V and 1 base at J, with 9 bases between. There are 15 residues in the CDR3. The DNA of the CDR3 is TGTGCCATCAGTGAGTCCGGACAGCAGAACACTGAAGCTTTCTTT. Translation gives CAISESGQQNTEAFF.

The chain links TRBV7-3 to TRBJ1-4; 9 positions match TRBD1. This CDR3 is built from 15 residues. Germline V gene data show CDR1 as SGHTA and CDR2 as FQGTGA. V was clipped by 0 bases and J by 5 bases; unmatched bases: 1. In nucleotides, the CDR3 is TGTGCCAGCAGCTTAACCGGGACAGGGAATGAAAAACTGTTTTTT. This sequence encodes CASSLTGTGNEKLFF.

V and J are TRBV2 and TRBJ1-1; 7 nucleotides match TRBD1. The CDR3 is 17 residues long. After removal of 1 base from V and 1 base from J, the junction contained 9 bases not matched to a gene. The germline V gene has CDR1 SNHLY and CDR2 FYNNEI. The CDR3 nucleotides are TGTGCCAGCAGTGAAGAACAAATGGACAGGACGAACACTGAAGCTTTCTTT. It yields the protein CASSEEQMDRTNTEAFF.

A few counts support this clone. The chain is built from TRBV9 and TRBJ2-3; 14 bases align to TRBD2. The germline CDR1 and CDR2 sequences are SGDLS and YYNGEE. With V trimmed by 2 bases and J by 4 bases, 3 bases remained unmatched. The length of the CDR3 is 16 residues. CDR3 loop: CASSVTSGRAPDTQYF. CDR3 DNA: TGTGCCAGCAGCGTGACTAGCGGGAGGGCCCCAGATACGCAGTATTTT.

The chain uses TRBV2 and TRBJ1-2; 7 bases align to TRBD1. Looked up from germline, CDR1 is SNHLY and CDR2 is FYNNEI. This CDR3 spans 13 amino acids. Germline trimming cut 6 bases from V and 8 bases from J; bases unmatched to any gene: 9. The CDR3 coding sequence is TGTGCCAGCAGCCCCAACAGGGGAAACGGCTACACCTTC. Its translation: CASSPNRGNGYTF.

V usage is TRBV7-9 and J usage is TRBJ2-3; 10 nucleotides agree with TRBD1. V was pared by 5 bases and J by 2 bases, with 7 bases of the junction left unmatched. Per the germline V gene, CDR1 is SEHNR and CDR2 is FQNEAQ (reference sequence). The CDR3 is made up of 16 amino acids. This chain's CDR3 is CASSPGQGSFTDTQYF. Here the CDR3 DNA reads TGTGCCAGCAGCCCGGGACAGGGGAGTTTCACAGATACGCAGTATTTT. Filled out from reference TRBV7-9 and TRBJ2-3, the complete variable domain reads DTGVSQNPRHKITKRGQNVTFRCDPISEHNRLYWYRQTLGQGPEFLTYFQNEAQLEKSRLLSDRFSAERPKGSFSTLEIQRTEQGDSAMYLCASSPGQGSFTDTQYFGPGTRLTVL.

J is TRBJ2-5 and V is TRBV2, with 10 bases lining up with TRBD2. The J call is uncertain, as TRBJ2-7 better fits the DNA end. Germline values: CDR1 SNHLY, CDR2 FYNNEI. The CDR3 is made up of 14 amino acids. The CDR3 reads CASSPRTSGDEQYF. CDR3 in DNA: TGTGCCAGCAGTCCTAGGACTAGCGGAGACGAGCAGTACTTC.

This clone has more than one count but fewer than ten. The rearrangement joins TRBV4-3 to TRBJ2-3; D remains unclear. This CDR3 region has 16 residues. Germline assignment: CDR1 LGHNA and CDR2 YSLEER. V lost 0 bases, J lost 1 base, and 11 bases lay in between. This chain's CDR3 is CASSQEKGYGTDTQYF. In DNA, the CDR3 is TGCGCCAGCAGCCAAGAAAAGGGCTACGGCACAGATACGCAGTATTTT.

The V call is TRBV28, the J call TRBJ2-2; 9 bases align to TRBD2. Germline-derived CDR1 and CDR2 are MDHEN and SYDVKM. The CDR3 contains 15 residues. Trimming cost V 6 bases and J 7 bases; bases outside gene matches: 9. CDR3: CASSETHSGSGELFF. Here the CDR3 DNA reads TGTGCCAGCAGCGAGACACATAGCGGGAGCGGGGAGCTGTTTTTT.

The chain recombines TRBV4-1 with TRBJ2-1; 12 bases are shared with TRBD2. There are 18 residues in the CDR3. The V gene's germline CDR1 is MGHRA and CDR2 YSYEKL. The V and J ends lost 3 bases and 2 bases, in that order; junction bases with no gene match: 8. DNA for the CDR3: TGCGCCAGCAGCCAGGAGGCTAGCGGGAGGGGGGCCTACAATGAGCAGTTCTTC. Translation gives CASSQEASGRGAYNEQFF.

This clone turned up a few times. This chain connects TRBV7-9 to TRBJ2-6; 7 bases align to TRBD1. The germline gives CDR1 SEHNR, CDR2 FQNEAQ (reference sequence). V lost 5 bases to trimming and J lost 0 bases; unmatched junction nucleotides: 7. This CDR3 has 17 residues. For the CDR3, the DNA is TGTGCCAGCAGCCTATGGACAGGCCTCTCTGGGGCCAACGTCCTGACTTTC. Translating it yields CASSLWTGLSGANVLTF.

The chain carries TRBV19 and TRBJ2-7; D is uncertain. The CDR3 is 14 residues long. The V end lost 2 bases, the J end lost 3 bases, and 11 bases lay between the germline ends. Germline assignment: CDR1 LNHDA and CDR2 SQIVND (reference sequence). CDR3 in amino acids: CASSINLNDYEQYF. In DNA form, the CDR3 reads TGTGCCAGTAGTATAAATCTGAACGACTACGAGCAGTACTTC.

This clone has just a few counts. At one boundary the junction diverges from the germline segment, which might be a read error. This chain links TRBV7-3 with TRBJ2-2, with D unresolved. CDR1 SGHTA and CDR2 FQGTGA come from the germline V gene. This CDR3 has 13 residues. CDR3 DNA: TGTGCCAGCAGCCTAACACACACCGGGGAGCTGTTTTTT. Its protein is CASSLTHTGELFF.

The chain carries TRBV6-5 and TRBJ2-5, with TRBD2 matching over 9 bases. J lost 1 base, V lost 4 bases, and 7 bases had no gene match. This CDR3 is built from 16 residues. Germline values: CDR1 MNHEY, CDR2 SVGAGI. The CDR3 sequence is CASSSLTSGFQETQYF. CDR3 bases: TGTGCCAGCAGTTCCTTGACTAGCGGTTTCCAAGAGACCCAGTACTTC.

The rearrangement joins TRBV6-6 to TRBJ2-1, with 8 bases aligning to TRBD1. Trimming removed 2 bases from V and 6 bases from J; junction bases left unmatched: 6. The germline V gene has CDR1 MNHNY and CDR2 SVGAGI (reference sequence). The CDR3 spans 15 residues. The CDR3 loop is CASSYPGTGFNEQFF. In nucleotides, the CDR3 is TGTGCCAGCAGTTACCCAGGGACAGGATTCAATGAGCAGTTCTTC.

This clone was detected only a few times. This rearrangement joins TRBV7-9 to TRBJ1-1; no definite D call. Germline lookup yields CDR1 SEHNR and CDR2 FQNEAQ (reference sequence). V was trimmed by 2 bases and J by 6 bases, leaving 22 bases between them. The CDR3 has 17 amino acids. The CDR3 sequence: CASSLTGARAGVAEAFF. Here the CDR3 DNA reads TGTGCCAGCAGCTTAACTGGAGCGCGGGCCGGCGTGGCTGAAGCTTTCTTT.